Listed here are 15 T cell receptor beta chains from one sample, sequenced in a study of beta chain features in type 1 diabetes. Notes on the study in general: TCRB CDR3s were moderately but significantly shorter in Type 1 diabetes patients in all four CD4+ subsets.

The antigens these receptors bind are not known. Reverse transcribing all isolated RNA meant expressed TCRB transcripts were sequenced. Assay: immunoSEQ multiplex PCR; the TCRdb copy retains only in-frame clones and omits some. The sample shows over 25,000 clones, approximately 51% of them seen only once. The sample was Tregs from blood. The receptors were sampled from a woman between 18 and 29 years old with type 1 diabetes.

Only a few counts were recorded for this clone. V is TRBV30 and J is TRBJ1-1, with unresolved D. Germline CDR1 reads GTSNPN; CDR2 reads SVGIG (reference sequence). The V gene lost 4 bases and the J gene lost 7 bases, with 10 bases spanning the gap. The CDR3 contains 11 residues. This CDR3 is CAWIGLIEAFF. CDR3 coding DNA: TGTGCCTGGATCGGACTGATTGAAGCTTTCTTT.

The J gene is TRBJ2-1, the V gene TRBV7-2; TRBD2 matches at 11 bases. V was clipped by 3 bases and J by 8 bases; unmatched bases: 6. The CDR3 is 15 residues long. Germline CDR1 SGHTA, CDR2 FQGNSA. The CDR3 bases are TGTGCCAGCAGCTTGGTAGCGGGAGGGCCCCATGAGCAGTTCTTC. Protein product: CASSLVAGGPHEQFF.

This chain joins TRBV27 and TRBJ2-3, with 7 bases matching TRBD1. Trimming cost V 5 bases and J 0 bases; bases outside gene matches: 8. This CDR3 comprises 16 residues. Germline CDR1 is MNHEY and CDR2 is SMNVEV (reference sequence). CDR3 amino acids: CASSPTGQPSTDTQYF. The CDR3 bases are TGTGCCAGCAGTCCGACGGGACAGCCTAGCACAGATACGCAGTATTTT.

This chain uses TRBV27 with TRBJ2-5, with TRBD2 matching over 7 bases. The CDR3 runs to 15 residues. CDR1 is MNHEY, CDR2 SMNVEV, per germline (reference sequence). V shed 5 bases, J shed 5 bases, and the junction held 11 bases outside the gene matches. The CDR3 spells CASSLKAGAVETQYF. The CDR3 DNA follows: TGTGCCAGCAGTCTCAAGGCGGGAGCTGTTGAGACCCAGTACTTC.

The gene calls are TRBV29-1 and TRBJ2-1; the match to TRBD2 covers 15 bases. Germline lookup yields CDR1 SQVTM and CDR2 ANQGSEA. After removal of 6 bases from V and 5 bases from J, the junction contained 5 bases not matched to a gene. The CDR3 consists of 15 residues. The CDR3 DNA is TGCAGCGTGCCGGGACTAGCGGGAGGTCACAATGAGCAGTTCTTC. Translating gives CSVPGLAGGHNEQFF.

The rearrangement links TRBV6-1 to TRBJ2-7; 7 positions agree with TRBD1. Trimming at V came to 9 bases and at J to 5 bases, leaving 16 bases not matched to a gene. CDR1 and CDR2 from the germline V gene are MNHNS and SASEGT. There are 15 residues in the CDR3. The CDR3 DNA follows: TGTGCCAGTGTAGGAGGTCCGGACAGGTTCAACGAGCAGTACTTC. Translation: CASVGGPDRFNEQYF.

This chain connects TRBV7-2 to TRBJ2-3, with TRBD1 matching 11 bases. Looked up from germline, CDR1 is SGHTA and CDR2 is FQGNSA. CDR3 length: 15 amino acids. The V segment lost 5 bases and the J segment 5 bases; nucleotides outside the gene matches: 6. CDR3 residues: CASSPRTGGIDTQYF. DNA for the CDR3: TGTGCCAGCAGCCCCAGGACAGGGGGCATAGATACGCAGTATTTT.

V and J are TRBV5-1 and TRBJ2-7; tentative D call: TRBD2 (6 bases). The germline V gene has CDR1 SGHRS and CDR2 YFSETQ. The CDR3 runs 13 residues. V lost 0 bases and J lost 6, with 10 bases in between. The CDR3 coding sequence is TGCGCCAGCAGCTTGGAGGTCGGGGGCGAGCAGTACTTC. Amino acids: CASSLEVGGEQYF.

The CDR3 bases are TGTGCCAGCTCACCACAAGCCCGAGGACAGCTTAACTATGGCTACACCTTC. This codes for CASSPQARGQLNYGYTF. The rearrangement joins TRBV18 to TRBJ1-2, with D perhaps TRBD1 (6 bases). V lost 1 base and J lost 1, with 16 bases in between. Germline V lookup: CDR1 KGHSH, CDR2 LQKENI. This CDR3 has 17 residues.

This clone has a handful of counts. The chain recombines TRBV7-6 with TRBJ2-2; TRBD2 agrees at 12 bases. V was pared by 5 bases and J by 6 bases, with 7 bases of the junction left unmatched. In germline, CDR1 is SGHVS, CDR2 FNYEAQ. This CDR3 is built from 16 residues. The CDR3 nucleotides read TGTGCCAGCAGCCGATCACTAGCGGGAGGTTCCGGGGAGCTGTTTTTT. Translation: CASSRSLAGGSGELFF.

Only a few counts were recorded for this clone. The chain joins TRBV6-6 to TRBJ1-2; the D is unclear. The germline V and J ends were trimmed by 7 bases and 0 bases, with 12 bases remaining between them. Germline V gene data show CDR1 as MNHNY and CDR2 as SVGAGI (reference sequence). The CDR3 contains 14 residues. CDR3 amino acids: CASTERTTNYGYTF. The CDR3 DNA sequence: TGTGCCAGCACCGAGCGTACTACTAACTATGGCTACACCTTC.

This clone was seen only a few times. V gene TRBV10-3 combines with J gene TRBJ2-3, with 7 bases aligning to TRBD1. This CDR3 is built from 15 residues. The junction had 10 bases not matched to a gene; V was cut back by 5 bases and J by 5 bases. Looked up from germline, CDR1 is ENHRY and CDR2 is SYGVKD. DNA of the CDR3: TGTGCCATCAGTCCGAGATTACAGGGGATAGATACGCAGTATTTT. It codes for CAISPRLQGIDTQYF.

The genes are TRBV7-2 and TRBJ1-2; D is ambiguous. CDR1 is SGHTA, CDR2 FQGNSA, per germline. This CDR3 comprises 12 residues. Trimming took off 6 bases at V and 4 bases at J, with 9 bases between the two ends. CDR3 sequence: CASSQDSYGYTF. The DNA for the CDR3 is TGTGCCAGCAGTCAGGATTCCTATGGCTACACCTTC. Variable domain in full (rest from reference TRBV7-2 and TRBJ1-2): GAGVSQSPSNKVTEKGKDVELRCDPISGHTALYWYRQSLGQGLEFLIYFQGNSAPDKSGLPSDRFSAERTGGSVSTLTIQRTQQEDSAVYLCASSQDSYGYTFGSGTRLTVV.

This chain links TRBV29-1 with TRBJ1-1, with D unresolved. V was pared by 7 bases and J by 9 bases, with 21 bases between. Germline V gene sequence: CDR1 SQVTM, CDR2 ANQGSEA. The length of the CDR3 is 13 residues. Here the CDR3 DNA reads TGCAGCGGACGGAGTGAGGGTTGGGGAAAAGCTTTCTTT. This sequence encodes CSGRSEGWGKAFF.

J is TRBJ2-7 and V is TRBV7-2; D is perhaps TRBD1 (6 bases). V was trimmed by 5 bases and J by 0 bases, leaving 14 bases between them. Germline-derived CDR1 and CDR2 are SGHTA and FQGNSA. The length of the CDR3 is 15 residues. The CDR3 region has the DNA TGTGCCAGCAGCGCCAGGGGTCTATTCTCCTACGAGCAGTACGTC. Its protein is CASSARGLFSYEQYV.